This TCR beta chain was captured by sequencing in a study of shared clonotypes between healthy human individuals. Profiled with immunoSEQ multiplex PCR; TCRdb holds only in-frame clones, not every one. The sample holds 1.4 million or so clones; around 98.5% are singletons and the top ten take about 0.34%. The CDR3 is 15 amino acids. Germline CDR1 and CDR2: MNHNS and SASEGT. Trimming stripped 0 bases from V and 2 bases from J, with 8 bases between. The sample consisted of naive CD4+ T cells sorted from blood. Subset indicated: CD45RA+ positively selected. V gene TRBV6-1 combines with J gene TRBJ2-1, with D hard to call. The source is a man aged 25-40 years in good health. In DNA, the CDR3 is TGTGCCAGCAGTGAAGCGCTGGGGACCTACAATGAGCAGTTCTTC. It encodes CASSEALGTYNEQFF.